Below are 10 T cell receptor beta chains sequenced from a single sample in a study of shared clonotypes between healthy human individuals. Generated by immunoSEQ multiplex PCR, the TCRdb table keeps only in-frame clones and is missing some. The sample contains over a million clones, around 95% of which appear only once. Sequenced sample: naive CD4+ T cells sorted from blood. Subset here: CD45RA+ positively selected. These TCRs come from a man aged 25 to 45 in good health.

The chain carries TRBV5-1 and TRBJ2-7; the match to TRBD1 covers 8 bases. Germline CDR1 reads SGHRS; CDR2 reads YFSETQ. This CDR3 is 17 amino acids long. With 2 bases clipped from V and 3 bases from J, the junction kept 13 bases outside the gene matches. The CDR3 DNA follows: TGCGCCAGCAGCTTCCCTCACCGGACAGGGCATTACTACGAGCAGTACTTC. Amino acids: CASSFPHRTGHYYEQYF.

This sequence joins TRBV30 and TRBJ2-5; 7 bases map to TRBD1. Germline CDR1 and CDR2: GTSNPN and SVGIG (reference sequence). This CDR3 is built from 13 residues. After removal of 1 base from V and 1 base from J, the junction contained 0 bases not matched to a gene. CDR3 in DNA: TGTGCCTGGAGTGGGGACAGCCAAGAGACCCAGTACTTC. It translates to CAWSGDSQETQYF.

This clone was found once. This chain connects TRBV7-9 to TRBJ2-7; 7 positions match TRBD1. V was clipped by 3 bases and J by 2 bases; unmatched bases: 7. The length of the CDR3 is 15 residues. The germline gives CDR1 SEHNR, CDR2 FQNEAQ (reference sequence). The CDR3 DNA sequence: TGTGCCAGCAGCTTGGGGACAGCTATTCCCTACGAGCAGTACTTC. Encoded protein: CASSLGTAIPYEQYF. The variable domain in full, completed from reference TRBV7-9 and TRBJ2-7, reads DTGVSQNPRHKITKRGQNVTFRCDPISEHNRLYWYRQTLGQGPEFLTYFQNEAQLEKSRLLSDRFSAERPKGSFSTLEIQRTEQGDSAMYLCASSLGTAIPYEQYFGPGTRLTVT.

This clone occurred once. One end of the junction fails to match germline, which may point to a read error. The CDR3 DNA reads as TGTGCTAGCAGCTTATCCGGGAACGCTGAAGCTTTCTTT. It encodes CASSLSGNAEAFF. The V gene is TRBV7-7, the J gene TRBJ1-1; D unresolved. Germline-derived CDR1 and CDR2 are SSHAT and FNYEAQ (reference sequence). This CDR3 is built from 13 residues.

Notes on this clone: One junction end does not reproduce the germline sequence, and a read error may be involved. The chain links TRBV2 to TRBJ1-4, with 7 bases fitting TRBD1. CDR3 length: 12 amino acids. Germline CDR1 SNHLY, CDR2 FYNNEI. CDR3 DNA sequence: TGTGCCAGCAGAGGTACCGGGACAGCGCTAAATTTT. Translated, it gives CASRGTGTALNF.

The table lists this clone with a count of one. The CDR3 coding sequence is TGTGCCAGCAGCCCTCGGACAGGGAACAATCAGCCCCAGCATTTT. Translating it yields CASSPRTGNNQPQHF. The V gene is TRBV6-5, the J gene TRBJ1-5, with 8 bases aligning to TRBD1. V lost 6 bases to trimming and J lost 3 bases; unmatched junction nucleotides: 7. Germline CDR1 reads MNHEY; CDR2 reads SVGAGI. The CDR3 extends over 15 amino acids.

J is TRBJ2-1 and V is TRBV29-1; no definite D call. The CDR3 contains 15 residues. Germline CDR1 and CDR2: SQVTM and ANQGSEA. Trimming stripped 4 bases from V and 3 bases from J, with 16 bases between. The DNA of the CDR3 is TGCAGCGTTGTCAGTGGGTTTGATGGCTACAATGAGCAGTTCTTC. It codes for CSVVSGFDGYNEQFF.

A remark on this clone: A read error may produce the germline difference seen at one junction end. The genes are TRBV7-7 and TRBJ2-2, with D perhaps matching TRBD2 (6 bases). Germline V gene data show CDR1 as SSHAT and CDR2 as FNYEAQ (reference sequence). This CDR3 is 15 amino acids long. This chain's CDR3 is CASSVLATNTGELFF. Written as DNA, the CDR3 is TGTGCTAGCAGTGTACTAGCCACGAACACCGGGGAGCTGTTTTTT.

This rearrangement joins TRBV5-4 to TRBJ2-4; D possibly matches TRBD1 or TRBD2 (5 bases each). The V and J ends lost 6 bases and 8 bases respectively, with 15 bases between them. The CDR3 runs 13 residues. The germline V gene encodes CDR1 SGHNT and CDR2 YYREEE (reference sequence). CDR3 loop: CASNQGLGDIQYF. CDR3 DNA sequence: TGTGCCAGCAACCAGGGATTGGGGGACATTCAGTACTTC.

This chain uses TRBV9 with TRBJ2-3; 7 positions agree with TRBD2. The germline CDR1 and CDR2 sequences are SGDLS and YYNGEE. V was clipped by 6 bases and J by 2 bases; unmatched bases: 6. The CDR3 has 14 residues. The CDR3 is CASTAGALTDTQYF. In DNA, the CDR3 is TGTGCCAGCACGGCGGGAGCACTCACAGATACGCAGTATTTT.